The present T cell receptor beta chain was sequenced within a study of blood T cell repertoires in COVID-19 (dated by TCRdb to 2020 to 2021). Background for the entire study: The collaborator samples originated in the United States, Italy and Spain and spanned the acute and convalescent phases of COVID-19. The prospective study material was composed of cDNA or gDNA derived from T cells, B-cell-depleted T cells, or PBMCs. Deeply sampled blood TCRbeta repertoires from subjects exposed to, actively infected with, or recovered from COVID-19 were included in the dataset. The repertoires were made available in a free public database intended to serve as a resource for research on the immune response to SARS-CoV-2. Samples came from the ongoing ImmuneRACE study (first 160 participants) plus 1,254 subjects from 6 global collaborators. A de-identified subject ID, COVID-19 status, age in years and sex were almost always included in the sample metadata. Where available, HLA class I and class II types were obtained from metadata supplied by the sample provider rather than from assay-based typing. What the work shows at the level of the full study, not this receptor alone: The quantity of clinical and demographic metadata differed by source and by participant and was supplied without curation.

As encoded in the germline V gene, CDR1 is SGHNT while CDR2 is YENEEA. V loses 5 bases, J loses 4 bases, and the germline ends lie 5 bases apart. The CDR3 goes from the cysteine to the phenylalanine over 11 residues. CDR3 DNA only is kept here, 33 bases in frame from base 1. At one collaborating source in Seattle, patients were enrolled during active infection and were followed longitudinally through the course of disease. Each collaborating institution followed its own protocols to collect whole blood in K2EDTA tubes. Collaborator samples were shipped for TCRbeta analysis as frozen whole blood, isolated PBMCs, or DNA extracted from either sample type. Details on this clone: Its target antigen remains unknown. No much larger clonotype is one base removed from it; base qualities were not supplied.

The immunoSEQ Assay, a bias-controlled multiplex PCR, was used to amplify TCRbeta CDR3 regions from genomic DNA. The published analysis was carried out like this. The number of nucleated cells in each sample was estimated by amplification of reference gene primers within the assay. Sequence reads were collapsed and filtered to measure the absolute abundance of every unique TCRbeta CDR3 rearrangement. For each sample, productive Simpson clonality was calculated as the square root of Simpson's diversity index over productive rearrangements. The immuneACCESS repertoire file appears here via TCRdb, limited to in-frame rearrangements. These files lack a portion of the clones; in checked studies, under half of the deficit traces to unresolved V genes, and the cause of the others is not known. V and J calls and clone size are those listed in that table; D and trimming were worked out from the DNA. The sample data list 350,000 or so clones, and over 85% of these were observed just once. In total, the top ten clones hold 3% to 4% of the sample.

Sample: peripheral blood. This receptor was obtained from a woman aged 55-70 years with COVID-19, enrolled during active disease. The chain uses TRBV11-3 and TRBJ1-1, with the D gene call left open. The nucleotides are TGTGCCAGCAGCATCGGCACTGAAGCTTTCTTT. Its protein reads: CASSIGTEAFF.